Listed here is a single TCR beta chain. Antigen unknown. Other DNA sequences in the same sample also yield this CDR3. This entry is derived from a study of T cell responses to AZD1222 COVID-19 vaccine. Overall study context: Second doses at about 4 or about 12 weeks were pooled.

Study-wide results and caveats: Without day 14 samples, only post-peak T cell repertoires were studied. Only five to seven individuals given AZD1222 were seropositive at baseline. With dominance at 160-218 and 743-854, vaccine-associated CD4 TCRs spanned spike.

Measured with immunoSEQ multiplex PCR; TCRdb has only the in-frame clones, and not every one. The sample records 95,000 to 150,000 clones, about 90% being singletons. The sequenced sample was peripheral blood, obtained on day 0 of AZD1222 vaccination. The TCR comes from an adult in good health.

DNA of the CDR3: TGTGCCAGTAGCGGACAGAACTATGGCTACACCTTC. Translating gives CASSGQNYGYTF. The chain uses TRBV19 and TRBJ1-2; possibly TRBD1 for D (6 bases). The germline V gene has CDR1 LNHDA and CDR2 SQIVND (reference sequence). V dropped 6 bases and J dropped 2 bases, with 7 bases sitting between them. The CDR3 contains 12 residues. Complete variable domain (other parts from reference TRBV19 and TRBJ1-2): DGGITQSPKYLFRKEGQNVTLSCEQNLNHDAMYWYRQDPGQGLRLIYYSQIVNDFQKGDIAEGYSVSREKKESFPLTVTSAQKNPTAFYLCASSGQNYGYTFGSGTRLTVV.